This record concerns one TCR beta chain sequence. The data stem from a study of blood T cell repertoires in COVID-19. Study summary: There were acute and convalescent COVID-19 samples, and they came from the United States, Italy and Spain. From T cells, B-cell-depleted T cells, or PBMCs came the material, which was cDNA or gDNA.

Produced via immunoSEQ multiplex PCR; TCRdb's table is partial and in-frame only. Of fewer than 250,000 clones detected, roughly four fifths appear once; the ten largest clones hold approximately 4.5%. The CDR3 consists of 15 residues. V was trimmed by 3 bases and J by 9 bases, leaving 15 bases between them. The V gene's germline CDR1 is KGHSH and CDR2 LQKENI. Source material: peripheral blood. This TCR was sampled from a woman in her 70s with acute or convalescent COVID-19. The chain is built from TRBV18 and TRBJ1-6, with TRBD1 as a possible D gene (5 bases). The CDR3 nucleotides are TGTGCCAGCTCACCTGGTGGGGGGGATGTTTCACCCCTCCACTTT. It codes for CASSPGGGDVSPLHF.